The next 7 T cell receptor beta chains were all read from a single sample in a study of cytomegalovirus exposure and HLA in healthy donors. Sequenced by immunoSEQ multiplex PCR; TCRdb stores in-frame clones only, minus some. The sample yields 130,000 to 150,000 clones, more than 85% seen once. The sequenced sample consisted of PBMCs. The receptors were sampled from a young man in good health and CMV-seronegative.

This clone was seen more than once but under ten times. The rearrangement uses TRBV5-4 and TRBJ1-1, with D uncertain. There are 12 residues in the CDR3. Deletions cut 4 bases from V and 3 bases from J, with 7 bases between. Germline CDR1 and CDR2: SGHNT and YYREEE (reference sequence). The CDR3 nucleotides read TGTGCCAGCAGCCGGTGGTACACTGAAGCTTTCTTT. It encodes CASSRWYTEAFF.

This clone was recorded once. This chain connects TRBV5-1 to TRBJ2-1, with TRBD2 identical over 7 bases. Germline V gives CDR1 SGHRS, CDR2 YFSETQ. The CDR3 is 16 residues long. The V segment lost 0 bases and the J segment 3 bases; nucleotides outside the gene matches: 6. The CDR3: CASSLGGSIDYNEQFF. CDR3 sequence (DNA): TGCGCCAGCAGCTTGGGCGGGAGTATTGACTACAATGAGCAGTTCTTC.

The chain carries TRBV10-3 and TRBJ2-1, with 8 bases matching TRBD1. The germline gives CDR1 ENHRY, CDR2 SYGVKD. The CDR3 totals 14 residues. V was clipped by 10 bases and J by 5 bases; unmatched bases: 10. CDR3 sequence: CATSSGGWDNEQFF. CDR3 bases: TGTGCCACCTCGTCAGGGGGCTGGGACAATGAGCAGTTCTTC.

CDR3 DNA sequence: TGTGCCAGTAGTATAGGCCTGCCAGGGTGGTACGAGCAGTACTTC. Its protein is CASSIGLPGWYEQYF. This sequence joins TRBV19 and TRBJ2-7, with D perhaps TRBD1 (5 bases). CDR1 LNHDA and CDR2 SQIVND come from the germline V gene (reference sequence). The CDR3 length is 15 residues. The V end lost 1 base, the J end lost 4 bases, and 14 bases lay between the germline ends.

In regard to this clone: The same CDR3 also results from other DNA sequences found in this sample. V is TRBV6-5 and J is TRBJ1-1; a possible D gene is TRBD1 (6 bases). The CDR3 is 14 amino acids. Germline V lookup: CDR1 MNHEY, CDR2 SVGAGI. The V end lost 2 bases, the J end lost 1 base, and 8 bases lay between the germline ends. CDR3 sequence: CASSYRTANTEAFF. The DNA for the CDR3 is TGTGCCAGCAGTTACCGGACAGCGAACACTGAAGCTTTCTTT.

The chain links TRBV25-1 to TRBJ2-7; tentatively, D is TRBD1 (5 bases). The CDR3 runs to 14 residues. V dropped 7 bases and J dropped 6 bases, with 19 bases sitting between them. Germline V gene sequence: CDR1 MGHDK, CDR2 SYGVNS. The CDR3 loop reads CASKGRLGRGEQYF. The DNA of the CDR3 is TGTGCCAGCAAAGGGCGGCTGGGGCGAGGCGAGCAGTACTTC.

The CDR3 loop reads CASSWEGGAKNEQFF. The CDR3 DNA sequence: TGTGCCAGCAGCTGGGAGGGAGGGGCCAAAAATGAGCAGTTCTTC. The gene calls are TRBV5-6 and TRBJ2-1; 7 nucleotides agree with TRBD2. The trim removed 3 bases at V and 7 bases at J, leaving 10 bases unmatched. Germline assignment: CDR1 SGHDT and CDR2 YYEEEE. The CDR3 contains 15 residues.